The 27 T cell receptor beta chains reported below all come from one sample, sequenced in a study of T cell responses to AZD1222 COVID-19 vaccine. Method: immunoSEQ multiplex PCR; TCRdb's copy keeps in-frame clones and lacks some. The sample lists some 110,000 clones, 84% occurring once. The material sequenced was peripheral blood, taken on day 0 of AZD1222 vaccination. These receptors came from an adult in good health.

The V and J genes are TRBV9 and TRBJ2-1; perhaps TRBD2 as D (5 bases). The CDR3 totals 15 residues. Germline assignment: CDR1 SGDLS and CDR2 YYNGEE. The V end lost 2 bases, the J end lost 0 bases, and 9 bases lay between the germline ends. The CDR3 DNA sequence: TGTGCCAGCAGCGTCGGCGGACTCTCCTACAATGAGCAGTTCTTC. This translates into CASSVGGLSYNEQFF.

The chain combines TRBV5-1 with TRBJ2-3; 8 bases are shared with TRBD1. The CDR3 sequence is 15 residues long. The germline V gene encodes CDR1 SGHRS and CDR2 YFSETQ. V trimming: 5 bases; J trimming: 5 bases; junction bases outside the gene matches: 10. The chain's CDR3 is CASRRGQGLVDTQYF. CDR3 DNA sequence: TGCGCCAGCAGGAGAGGACAGGGTCTGGTAGATACGCAGTATTTT.

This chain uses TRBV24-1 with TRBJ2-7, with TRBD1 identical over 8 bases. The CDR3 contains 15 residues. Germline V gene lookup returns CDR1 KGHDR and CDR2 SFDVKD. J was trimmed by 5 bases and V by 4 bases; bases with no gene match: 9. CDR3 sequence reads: CATSDPGQGINEQYF. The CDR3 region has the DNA TGTGCCACCAGTGACCCCGGACAGGGCATAAACGAGCAGTACTTC.

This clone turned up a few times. The CDR3: CASSSGQGSPLHF. CDR3 bases: TGTGCCAGCAGCTCGGGACAGGGTTCACCCCTCCACTTT. V usage is TRBV28 and J usage is TRBJ1-6; 9 bases are a match to TRBD1. The V segment lost 6 bases and the J segment 9 bases; nucleotides outside the gene matches: 3. CDR1 and CDR2 from the germline V gene are MDHEN and SYDVKM. The CDR3 has 13 amino acids.

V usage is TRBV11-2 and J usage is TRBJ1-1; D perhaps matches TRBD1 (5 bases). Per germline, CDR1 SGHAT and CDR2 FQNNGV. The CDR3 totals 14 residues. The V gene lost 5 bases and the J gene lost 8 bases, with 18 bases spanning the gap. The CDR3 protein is CASSPLRGLGEAFF. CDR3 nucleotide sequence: TGTGCCAGCAGCCCCCTTAGGGGTTTAGGGGAAGCTTTCTTT.

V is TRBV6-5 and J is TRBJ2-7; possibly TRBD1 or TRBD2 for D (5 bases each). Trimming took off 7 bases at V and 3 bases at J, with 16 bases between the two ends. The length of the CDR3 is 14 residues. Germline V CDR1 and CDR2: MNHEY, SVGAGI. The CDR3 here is CASTPGAGNYEQYF. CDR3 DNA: TGTGCCAGCACGCCCGGGGCAGGTAACTACGAGCAGTACTTC.

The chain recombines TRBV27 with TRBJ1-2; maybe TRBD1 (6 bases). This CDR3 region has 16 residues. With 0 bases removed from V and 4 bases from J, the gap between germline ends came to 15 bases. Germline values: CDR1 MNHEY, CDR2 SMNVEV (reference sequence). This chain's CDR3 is CASSLSRGGLGYGYTF. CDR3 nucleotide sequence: TGTGCCAGCAGTTTATCGAGGGGGGGGCTCGGCTATGGCTACACCTTC.

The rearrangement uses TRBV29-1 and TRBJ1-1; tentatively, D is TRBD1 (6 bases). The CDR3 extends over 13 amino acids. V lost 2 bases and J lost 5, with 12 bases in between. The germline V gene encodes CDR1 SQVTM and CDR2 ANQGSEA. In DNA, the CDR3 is TGCAGCGTTGAAAGGGACAAGGGGACTGAAGCTTTCTTT. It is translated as CSVERDKGTEAFF.

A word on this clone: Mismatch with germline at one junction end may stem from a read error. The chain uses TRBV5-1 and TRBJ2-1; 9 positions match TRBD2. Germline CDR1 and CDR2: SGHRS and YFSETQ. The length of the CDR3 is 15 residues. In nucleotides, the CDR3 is TGCGCCCGCAGCGGGGCGGGGGGGCCTTCTAATGAGCAGTTCTTC. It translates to CARSGAGGPSNEQFF. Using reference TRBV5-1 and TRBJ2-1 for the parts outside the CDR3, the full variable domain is KAGVTQTPRYLIKTRGQQVTLSCSPISGHRSVSWYQQTPGQGLQFLFEYFSETQRNKGNFPGRFSGRQFSNSRSEMNVSTLELGDSALYLCARSGAGGPSNEQFFGPGTRLTVL.

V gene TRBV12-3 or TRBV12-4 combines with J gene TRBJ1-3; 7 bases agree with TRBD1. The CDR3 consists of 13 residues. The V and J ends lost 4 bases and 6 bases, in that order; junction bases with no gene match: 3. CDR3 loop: CASSSTGLNTIYF. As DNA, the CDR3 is TGTGCCAGCAGTTCGACAGGGTTAAACACCATATATTTT.

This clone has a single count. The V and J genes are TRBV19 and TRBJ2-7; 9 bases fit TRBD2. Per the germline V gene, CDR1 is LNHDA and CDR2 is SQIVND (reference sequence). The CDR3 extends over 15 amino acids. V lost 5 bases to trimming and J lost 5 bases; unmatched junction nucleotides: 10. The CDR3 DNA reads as TGTGCCAGTAGTCCCCAAGCGGGAGGAGGCCACGAGCAGTACTTC. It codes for CASSPQAGGGHEQYF.

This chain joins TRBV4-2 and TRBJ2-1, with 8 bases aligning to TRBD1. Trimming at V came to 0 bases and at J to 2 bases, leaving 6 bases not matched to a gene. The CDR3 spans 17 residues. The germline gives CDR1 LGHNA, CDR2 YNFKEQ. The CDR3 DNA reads TGTGCCAGCAGCCAAGATCACAGGACAGGGACCTACAATGAGCAGTTCTTC. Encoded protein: CASSQDHRTGTYNEQFF.

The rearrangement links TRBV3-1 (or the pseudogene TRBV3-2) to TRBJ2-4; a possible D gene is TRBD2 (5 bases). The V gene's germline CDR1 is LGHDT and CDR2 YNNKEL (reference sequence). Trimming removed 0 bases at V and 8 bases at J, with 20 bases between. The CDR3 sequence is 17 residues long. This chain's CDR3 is CASSQDPGYPSEDIQYF. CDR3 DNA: TGTGCCAGCAGCCAAGACCCGGGGTATCCTTCGGAGGACATTCAGTACTTC.

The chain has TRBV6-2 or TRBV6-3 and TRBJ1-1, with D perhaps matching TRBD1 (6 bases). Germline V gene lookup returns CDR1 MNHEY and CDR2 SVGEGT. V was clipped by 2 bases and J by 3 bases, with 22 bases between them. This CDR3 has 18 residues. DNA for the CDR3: TGTGCCAGCAGTTACCCTGGGGGGGACAACCAATGGTACACTGAAGCTTTCTTT. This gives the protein CASSYPGGDNQWYTEAFF.

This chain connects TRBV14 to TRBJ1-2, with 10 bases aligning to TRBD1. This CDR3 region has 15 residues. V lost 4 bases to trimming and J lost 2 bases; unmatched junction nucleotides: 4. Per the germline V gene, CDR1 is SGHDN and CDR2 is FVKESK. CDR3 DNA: TGTGCCAGCAGCCCCTGGACAGGGGGGAACTATGGCTACACCTTC. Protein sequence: CASSPWTGGNYGYTF.

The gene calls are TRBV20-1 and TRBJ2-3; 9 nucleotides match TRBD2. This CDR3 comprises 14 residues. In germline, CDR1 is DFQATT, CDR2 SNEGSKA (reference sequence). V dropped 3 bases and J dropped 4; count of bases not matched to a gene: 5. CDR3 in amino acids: CSASDRLAADTQYF. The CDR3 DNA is TGCAGTGCTAGTGACCGACTAGCGGCAGATACGCAGTATTTT.

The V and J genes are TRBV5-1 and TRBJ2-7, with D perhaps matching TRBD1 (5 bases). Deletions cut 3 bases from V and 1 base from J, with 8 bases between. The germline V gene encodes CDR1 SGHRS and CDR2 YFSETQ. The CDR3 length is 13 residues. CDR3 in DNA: TGCGCCAGCAGCTGGCAGGGATCCTACGAGCAGTACTTC. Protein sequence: CASSWQGSYEQYF.

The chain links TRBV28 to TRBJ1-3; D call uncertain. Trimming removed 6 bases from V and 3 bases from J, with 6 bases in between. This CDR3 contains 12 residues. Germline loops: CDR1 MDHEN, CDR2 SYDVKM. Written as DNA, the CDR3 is TGTGCCAGCAGCCCTGATGGAAACACCATATATTTT. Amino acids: CASSPDGNTIYF.

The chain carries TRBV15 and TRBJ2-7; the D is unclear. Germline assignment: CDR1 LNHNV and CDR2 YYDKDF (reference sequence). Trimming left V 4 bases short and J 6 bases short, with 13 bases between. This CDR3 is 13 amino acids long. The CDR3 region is CATSTDQGGEQYF. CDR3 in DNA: TGTGCCACCAGCACGGACCAAGGTGGCGAGCAGTACTTC. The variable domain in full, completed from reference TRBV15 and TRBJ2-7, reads DAMVIQNPRYQVTQFGKPVTLSCSQTLNHNVMYWYQQKSSQAPKLLFHYYDKDFNNEADTPDNFQSRRPNTSFCFLDIRSPGLGDTAMYLCATSTDQGGEQYFGPGTRLTVT.

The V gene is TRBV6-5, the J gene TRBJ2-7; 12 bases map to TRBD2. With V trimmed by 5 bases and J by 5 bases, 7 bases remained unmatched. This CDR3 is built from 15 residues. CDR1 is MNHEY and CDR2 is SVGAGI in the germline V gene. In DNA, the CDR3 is TGTGCCAGCAGTCCCCTGACTAGCGGGAGCAACGAGCAGTACTTC. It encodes CASSPLTSGSNEQYF.

Written as DNA, the CDR3 is TGTGCCAGCAGTTTGTACCGGGACAGGGTACTAGACTACACCTTC. Its protein is CASSLYRDRVLDYTF. V and J are TRBV28 and TRBJ1-2, with TRBD1 matching over 9 bases. This CDR3 is 15 amino acids long. Trimming cost V 3 bases and J 10 bases; bases outside gene matches: 12. Looked up from germline, CDR1 is MDHEN and CDR2 is SYDVKM.

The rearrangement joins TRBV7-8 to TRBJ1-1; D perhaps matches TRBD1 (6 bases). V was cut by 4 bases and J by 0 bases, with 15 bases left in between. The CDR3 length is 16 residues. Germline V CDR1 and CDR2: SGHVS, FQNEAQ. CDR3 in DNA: TGTGCCAGCAGCTCAACTACAGGGACTATGAACACTGAAGCTTTCTTT. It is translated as CASSSTTGTMNTEAFF.

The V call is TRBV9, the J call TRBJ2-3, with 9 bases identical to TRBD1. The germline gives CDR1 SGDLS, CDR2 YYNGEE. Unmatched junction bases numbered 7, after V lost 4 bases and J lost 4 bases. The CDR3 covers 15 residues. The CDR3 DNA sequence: TGTGCCAGCAGCATATCGGGACAGGGTTCAGATACGCAGTATTTT. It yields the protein CASSISGQGSDTQYF.

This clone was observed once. The CDR3 region is CASSVSGVQETQYF. CDR3 bases: TGTGCCAGCAGCGTTAGCGGAGTGCAAGAGACCCAGTACTTC. The J gene is TRBJ2-5, the V gene TRBV7-3; D possibly corresponds to TRBD2 (6 bases). The CDR3 contains 14 residues. The V gene lost 5 bases and the J gene lost 2 bases, with 12 bases spanning the gap. Germline CDR1 and CDR2: SGHTA and FQGTGA.

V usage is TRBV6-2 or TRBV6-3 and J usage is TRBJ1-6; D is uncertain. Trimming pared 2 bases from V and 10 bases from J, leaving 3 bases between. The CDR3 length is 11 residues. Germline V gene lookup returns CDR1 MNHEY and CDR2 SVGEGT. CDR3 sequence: CASSYQSPLHF. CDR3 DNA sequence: TGTGCCAGCAGTTACCAGTCACCCCTCCACTTT.

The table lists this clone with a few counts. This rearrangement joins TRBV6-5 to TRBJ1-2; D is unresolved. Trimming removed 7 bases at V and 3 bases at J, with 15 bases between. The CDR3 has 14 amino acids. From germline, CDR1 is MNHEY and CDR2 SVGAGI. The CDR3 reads CASTPGGDYYGYTF. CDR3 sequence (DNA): TGTGCCAGCACCCCTGGCGGCGACTACTATGGCTACACCTTC.

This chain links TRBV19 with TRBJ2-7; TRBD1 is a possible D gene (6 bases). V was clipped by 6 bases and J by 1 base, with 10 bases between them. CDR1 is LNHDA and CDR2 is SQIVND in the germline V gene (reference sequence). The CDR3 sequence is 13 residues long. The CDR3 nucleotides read TGTGCCAGTAGCCCGGACAGATCCTACGAGCAGTACTTC. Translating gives CASSPDRSYEQYF.